A selection of T cell receptor beta chains follows, all from one sample in a study of cytomegalovirus exposure and HLA in healthy donors. The table came from immunoSEQ multiplex PCR; TCRdb's copy has only in-frame clones and leaves some out. The sample contains approximately 77,000 clones, nearly 80% of which appear only once. The sample consisted of PBMCs. The source of these receptors is a man between 35 and 55 years old in good health and CMV-seronegative. The CDR3 runs from the conserved cysteine through the conserved F or W. Fields, in order: J gene, clone size, V gene, D gene, CDR3 protein, CDR3 DNA. The D gene is left open where the match is weak. Clone size is given for some rows only: seen once, a few or many times, or a class if the clone is expanded.

TRBJ2-1 | - | TRBV13 | TRBD2 | CASSETSRAYNEQFF | TGTGCCAGCAGCGAGACTAGCAGGGCTTACAATGAGCAGTTCTTC
TRBJ2-7 | once | TRBV2 | - | CASKDRAGGGTYEQYF | TGTGCCAGCAAAGACAGGGCAGGGGGAGGCACCTACGAGCAGTACTTC
TRBJ2-1 | - | TRBV2 | - | CASNTRGVSYNEQFF | TGTGCCAGCAATACCAGGGGTGTCTCCTACAATGAGCAGTTCTTC
TRBJ1-2 | - | TRBV7-2 | - | CASSPEVLLGYTF | TGTGCCAGCAGCCCCGAGGTGCTACTTGGCTACACCTTC
TRBJ2-7 | - | TRBV29-1 | - | CSVAGGDREQYF | TGCAGCGTTGCGGGCGGGGATCGCGAGCAGTACTTC
TRBJ2-7 | - | TRBV27 | - | CASSFLGQYEQYF | TGTGCCAGCAGTTTCCTCGGACAATACGAGCAGTACTTC
TRBJ2-7 | - | TRBV4-2 | TRBD2 | CASSQGLAGVIHEQYF | TGTGCCAGCAGCCAAGGCCTAGCGGGAGTAATCCACGAGCAGTACTTC
TRBJ2-7 | medium-sized | TRBV2 | - | CASSEGLNSYEQYF | TGTGCCAGCAGTGAGGGCCTCAATTCCTACGAGCAGTACTTC
TRBJ2-7 | once | TRBV9 | TRBD1 | CASQGQDSYEQYF | TGTGCCAGCCAGGGACAGGACTCCTACGAGCAGTACTTC
TRBJ1-1 | - | TRBV5-6 | TRBD1 | CASSFRTGNPNTEAFF | TGTGCCAGCAGCTTTAGGACAGGGAATCCGAACACTGAAGCTTTCTTT
TRBJ1-1 | - | TRBV6-6 | TRBD1 | CASSQLGQGFTEAFF | TGTGCCAGCAGTCAACTAGGACAGGGTTTCACTGAAGCTTTCTTT
TRBJ1-2 | - | TRBV7-2 | - | CASSLARGGAGNYGYTF | TGTGCCAGCAGCTTAGCTAGGGGGGGCGCAGGGAACTATGGCTACACCTTC
TRBJ2-7 | - | TRBV30 | TRBD1 | CAWSVGGQGAHEQYF | TGTGCCTGGAGTGTAGGGGGACAGGGGGCCCACGAGCAGTACTTC
TRBJ1-1 | once | TRBV19 | TRBD1 | CASSIFTPTGVNTEAFF | TGTGCCAGTAGTATATTTACCCCGACAGGGGTGAACACTGAAGCTTTCTTT
TRBJ2-1 | - | TRBV5-6 | - | CASSLSSYNEQFF | TGTGCCAGCAGCTTGTCTTCGTACAATGAGCAGTTCTTC
TRBJ2-1 | - | TRBV6-5 | TRBD2 | CASSFGTSGPREQFF | TGTGCCAGCAGTTTCGGGACTAGCGGCCCTCGTGAGCAGTTCTTC
TRBJ2-5 | once | TRBV7-9 | - | CASSSSRGTQYF | TGTGCCAGCAGCTCGTCCAGGGGTACCCAGTACTTC
TRBJ2-7 | - | TRBV2 | - | CASSLSYEQYF | TGTGCCAGCAGCCTCTCCTACGAGCAGTACTTC
TRBJ2-7 | - | TRBV30 | TRBD1 | CAWSFGQGSYEQYF | TGTGCCTGGAGTTTCGGACAGGGCAGCTACGAGCAGTACTTC
TRBJ2-7 | once | TRBV7-6 | TRBD2 | CASSSPGLAGAGEQYF | TGTGCCAGCAGCTCACCTGGACTAGCGGGAGCGGGAGAGCAGTACTTC
TRBJ2-3 | - | TRBV10-1 | TRBD2 | CASSDTGTSGRAGDTQYF | TGCGCCAGCAGTGACACCGGGACTAGCGGGAGGGCGGGAGATACGCAGTATTTT
TRBJ2-1 | - | TRBV29-1 | TRBD1 | CSVVDRGTYNEQFF | TGCAGCGTTGTCGACAGGGGCACCTACAATGAGCAGTTCTTC
TRBJ1-1 | - | TRBV7-9 | - | CASSPLGGGGRKAFF | TGTGCCAGCAGCCCCCTCGGGGGGGGAGGTAGAAAAGCTTTCTTT
TRBJ2-5 | - | TRBV19 | TRBD1 | CASSIAAGGHLNF | TGTGCCAGTAGTATAGCTGCAGGGGGACATCTAAACTTC
TRBJ2-7 | once | TRBV6-7 | - | CASSCKTEFGNYEQYF | TGTGCCAGCAGTTGCAAGACAGAGTTTGGTAACTACGAGCAGTACTTC
TRBJ2-1 | few | TRBV10-3 | TRBD1 | CAAHGGQGRKFF | TGTGCCGCGCACGGCGGACAGGGTAGGAAGTTCTTC
TRBJ2-7 | - | TRBV7-8 | TRBD1 | CASSLLDRGSEQYF | TGTGCCAGCAGCTTGCTGGACAGGGGGAGCGAGCAGTACTTC
TRBJ2-7 | - | TRBV9 | - | CASSVDTAYEQYF | TGTGCCAGCAGCGTAGACACAGCCTACGAGCAGTACTTC
TRBJ1-2 | once | TRBV6-5 | TRBD1 | CASSSPGRGLVGYTF | TGTGCCAGCAGTTCACCGGGTAGGGGGCTAGTGGGCTACACCTTC
TRBJ1-1 | - | TRBV4-1 | - | CASSQDKRGLGGTEAFF | TGCGCCAGCAGCCAAGATAAGAGGGGGTTAGGGGGTACTGAAGCTTTCTTT
TRBJ1-1 | - | TRBV11-2 | TRBD1 | CASSLAGQWGTEAFF | TGTGCCAGCAGCTTAGCGGGACAGTGGGGCACTGAAGCTTTCTTT
TRBJ2-7 | - | TRBV7-9 | - | CASSLESAPGDF | TGTGCCAGCAGCTTAGAGTCAGCCCCGGGGGACTTC
TRBJ2-2 | - | TRBV4-3 | - | CASSQDWAGGELFF | TGCGCCAGCAGCCAAGATTGGGCGGGAGGGGAGCTGTTTTTT
TRBJ2-7 | - | TRBV6-6 | TRBD1 | CASRKLQGASSYEQYF | TGTGCCAGCAGAAAACTACAGGGGGCCAGCTCCTACGAGCAGTACTTC
TRBJ1-1 | - | TRBV5-4 | - | CASSKRDTEAFF | TGTGCCAGCAGCAAGAGGGACACTGAAGCTTTCTTT
TRBJ1-2 | - | TRBV9 | TRBD1 | CASSTHTGGASDGYTF | TGTGCCAGCAGCACCCACACAGGGGGCGCTTCCGATGGCTACACCTTC